Below, 8 T cell receptor beta chains from the same sample are listed, as sequenced in a study of OX40 agonist ivuxolimab in advanced cancers. TCRdb keeps only in-frame clones here, not all; method: immunoSEQ multiplex PCR. The sample lists 70,000 or so clones, 60% to 85% occurring once. The source was CD4+ or CD8+ T cells sorted from blood, collected in a trial of the OX40 agonist ivuxolimab. These receptors were obtained from an adult with an advanced solid tumor such as melanoma, head and neck, liver or kidney cancer.

This sequence joins TRBV27 and TRBJ2-5; 8 bases agree with TRBD2. The better agreement between TRBJ2-7 and the DNA end casts doubt on the J call. Germline assignment: CDR1 MNHEY and CDR2 SMNVEV (reference sequence). CDR3 length: 12 residues. The CDR3 DNA reads TGTGCCAGCACGGGGGGGGGCGACGAGCAGTACTTC. Residues: CASTGGGDEQYF.

The rearrangement uses TRBV28 and TRBJ2-1, with 7 bases fitting TRBD1. Trimming took 7 bases from V and 6 from J; bases not matched to a gene: 9. The CDR3 covers 14 residues. From germline, CDR1 is MDHEN and CDR2 SYDVKM. The CDR3 coding sequence is TGTGCCAGCACCCCGGTAGGGGGCCGCAATGAGCAGTTCTTC. As protein: CASTPVGGRNEQFF.

V is TRBV6-6 and J is TRBJ2-5; 11 nucleotides align to TRBD2. Germline V gene sequence: CDR1 MNHNY, CDR2 SVGAGI (reference sequence). The CDR3 runs to 15 residues. Trimming at V came to 6 bases and at J to 5 bases, leaving 8 bases not matched to a gene. CDR3 in amino acids: CASRDSGRARETQYF. The CDR3 DNA reads TGTGCCAGCAGGGATAGCGGGAGGGCCCGGGAGACCCAGTACTTC.

A few counts support this clone. This chain uses TRBV7-2 with TRBJ2-3; D unclear. CDR1 is SGHTA, CDR2 FQGNSA, per germline. The CDR3 is 14 amino acids. Deletions cut 5 bases from V and 1 base from J, with 10 bases between. The CDR3 DNA sequence: TGTGCCAGCAGCCGCGTAGGAGGCACAGATACGCAGTATTTT. This sequence encodes CASSRVGGTDTQYF. The full variable domain, completed using reference TRBV7-2 and TRBJ2-3, is GAGVSQSPSNKVTEKGKDVELRCDPISGHTALYWYRQSLGQGLEFLIYFQGNSAPDKSGLPSDRFSAERTGGSVSTLTIQRTQQEDSAVYLCASSRVGGTDTQYFGPGTRLTVL.

This clone was seen a single time. The rearrangement uses TRBV5-8 and TRBJ2-2, with D possibly TRBD1 on 5 matching bases. V lost 2 bases, J lost 3 bases, and 11 bases lay in between. CDR1 and CDR2 from the germline V gene are SGHTS and YDEGEE. The CDR3 totals 15 residues. The CDR3 is CASSLGARYTGELFF. CDR3 bases: TGTGCCAGCAGCTTAGGGGCTCGGTACACCGGGGAGCTGTTTTTT. Full variable domain (rest looked up from reference TRBV5-8 and TRBJ2-2): EAGVTQSPTHLIKTRGQQATLRCSPISGHTSVYWYQQALGLGLQFLLWYDEGEERNRGNFPPRFSGRQFPNYSSELNVNALELEDSALYLCASSLGARYTGELFFGEGSRLTVL.

This clone was detected ten times or more. CDR3 region: CASSVAVGGRETQYF. The CDR3 DNA reads TGTGCCAGCAGCGTAGCCGTGGGGGGGCGAGAGACCCAGTACTTC. The V and J genes are TRBV9 and TRBJ2-5; D may be TRBD2 (7 bases). Germline V CDR1 and CDR2: SGDLS, YYNGEE. There are 15 residues in the CDR3. The ends were cut back, 0 bases at V and 4 bases at J, with 13 bases in the middle.

V gene TRBV6-6 combines with J gene TRBJ1-2; D remains ambiguous. This CDR3 comprises 13 residues. Germline CDR1 MNHNY, CDR2 SVGAGI (reference sequence). Trimming took 8 bases from V and 2 from J, leaving 12 bases between them. The CDR3: CASRNGPNYGYTF. CDR3 coding DNA: TGTGCCAGCCGGAACGGACCAAACTATGGCTACACCTTC.

This clone appeared a few times. The chain links TRBV7-3 to TRBJ1-5; 7 bases map to TRBD1. V lost 3 bases and J lost 7; bases outside the gene matches: 3. CDR3 length: 13 amino acids. CDR1 is SGHTA and CDR2 is FQGTGA in the germline V gene. CDR3 residues: CASSLGQMQPQHF. DNA for the CDR3: TGTGCCAGCAGCTTGGGACAGATGCAGCCCCAGCATTTT.